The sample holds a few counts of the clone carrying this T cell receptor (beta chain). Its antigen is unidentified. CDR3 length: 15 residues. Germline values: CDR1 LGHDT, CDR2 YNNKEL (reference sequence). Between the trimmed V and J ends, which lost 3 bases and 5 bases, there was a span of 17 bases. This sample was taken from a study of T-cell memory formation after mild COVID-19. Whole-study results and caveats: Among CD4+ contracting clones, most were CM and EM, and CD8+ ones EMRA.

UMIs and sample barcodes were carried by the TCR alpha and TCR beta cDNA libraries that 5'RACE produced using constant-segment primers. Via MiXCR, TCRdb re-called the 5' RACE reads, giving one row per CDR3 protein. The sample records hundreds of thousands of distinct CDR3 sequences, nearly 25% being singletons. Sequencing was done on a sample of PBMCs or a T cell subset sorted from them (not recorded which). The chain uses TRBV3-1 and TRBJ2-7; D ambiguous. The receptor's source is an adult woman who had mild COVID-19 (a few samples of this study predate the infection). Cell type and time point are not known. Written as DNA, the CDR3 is TGTGCCAGCAGCCAGGCGACTGGCCGGCCGAACGAGCAGTACTTC. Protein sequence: CASSQATGRPNEQYF.